This TCR beta chain appears in the sequencing data of a study of early T cells in non-severe SARS-CoV-2 infection. Germline lookup yields CDR1 MNHEY and CDR2 SMNVEV (reference sequence). V shed 6 bases and J 8 bases; nucleotides not matched to a gene: 9. CDR3 size: 13 residues. The table lists this clonotype with many counts. Attachment of unique molecular identifiers to individual cDNA molecules was performed. TCRdb redid the calling of the 5' RACE reads with MiXCR, one entry per CDR3 protein. The profile shows about 98,000 distinct CDR3 sequences, 9.5% to 12% of them singletons. The specimen sequenced was whole blood. The genes are TRBV27 and TRBJ1-2, with 7 nucleotides matching TRBD1. The receptor comes from an adult who was a healthcare worker with PCR-confirmed SARS-CoV-2 infection or an uninfected control (not recorded which). For the CDR3, the DNA is TGTGCCAGCAGGGCTACAGGGGTAGGCGGCTACACCTTC. It specifies CASRATGVGGYTF.